This entry lists 12 T cell receptor beta chains sequenced from one sample in a study of identifying expanded T cells in peripheral blood. Measured with immunoSEQ multiplex PCR; TCRdb has only the in-frame clones, and not every one. The data hold about 80,000 clones, with 70% to 90% observed a single time. Sequenced: blood. Source of these receptors: a person between 18 and 75 years old in good health.

The CDR3 spells CASSQWTGGFGTDTQYF. For the CDR3, the DNA is TGTGCCAGCAGTCAATGGACAGGGGGATTTGGCACAGATACGCAGTATTTT. The rearrangement joins TRBV28 to TRBJ2-3, with 10 nucleotides matching TRBD1. This CDR3 has 17 residues. From germline, CDR1 is MDHEN and CDR2 SYDVKM. J lost 1 base, V lost 5 bases, and 9 bases had no gene match.

This clone was picked up one time. CDR3 nucleotides: TGTGCCAGTAGTATAGGGGGACAGTCCTATGGCTACACCTTC. Translated: CASSIGGQSYGYTF. The gene calls are TRBV19 and TRBJ1-2; 7 nucleotides match TRBD1. This CDR3 is 14 amino acids long. Germline V gives CDR1 LNHDA, CDR2 SQIVND (reference sequence). J was trimmed by 4 bases and V by 1 base; bases with no gene match: 3.

V is TRBV5-1 and J is TRBJ2-5, with 11 nucleotides matching TRBD2. V lost 4 bases and J lost 2; bases outside the gene matches: 10. The germline V gene has CDR1 SGHRS and CDR2 YFSETQ. The CDR3 is 17 residues long. CDR3 sequence reads: CASSLGTSGRPQETQYF. The DNA of the CDR3 is TGCGCCAGCAGCCTTGGGACTAGCGGACGGCCTCAAGAGACCCAGTACTTC. Combining the CDR3 with reference TRBV5-1 and TRBJ2-5 gives the whole variable domain KAGVTQTPRYLIKTRGQQVTLSCSPISGHRSVSWYQQTPGQGLQFLFEYFSETQRNKGNFPGRFSGRQFSNSRSEMNVSTLELGDSALYLCASSLGTSGRPQETQYFGPGTRLLVL.

The chain couples TRBV6-1 to TRBJ2-3; D not resolved. Germline CDR1 and CDR2: MNHNS and SASEGT. The CDR3 is made up of 15 amino acids. Trimming shortened V by 2 bases and J by 3 bases, and 12 bases separated the two germline ends. Here the CDR3 DNA reads TGTGCCAGCAGTGAACCTCGACCGATGACAGATACGCAGTATTTT. It specifies CASSEPRPMTDTQYF.

This chain links TRBV7-8 with TRBJ2-3; no definite D call. CDR3 length equals 15 residues. The V end lost 1 base, the J end lost 1 base, and 9 bases lay between the germline ends. Germline CDR1 reads SGHVS; CDR2 reads FQNEAQ. The CDR3 spells CASSLDYPRTDTQYF. The CDR3 DNA reads TGTGCCAGCAGCTTAGATTACCCACGCACAGATACGCAGTATTTT. The whole variable domain, remainder taken from reference TRBV7-8 and TRBJ2-3, is GAGVSQSPRYKVAKRGQDVALRCDPISGHVSLFWYQQALGQGPEFLTYFQNEAQLDKSGLPSDRFFAERPEGSVSTLKIQRTQQEDSAVYLCASSLDYPRTDTQYFGPGTRLTVL.

This chain uses TRBV5-4 with TRBJ1-1; D is unclear. Deletions cut 0 bases from V and 0 bases from J, with 3 bases between. The CDR3 has 13 residues. From germline, CDR1 is SGHNT and CDR2 YYREEE (reference sequence). CDR3 residues: CASSLELNTEAFF. Here the CDR3 DNA reads TGTGCCAGCAGCTTGGAGTTGAACACTGAAGCTTTCTTT.

J is TRBJ1-6 and V is TRBV4-2; D might be TRBD1 (5 bases). CDR1 and CDR2 (germline): LGHNA, YNFKEQ. This CDR3 contains 14 residues. With 1 base removed from V and 14 bases from J, the gap between germline ends came to 15 bases. The CDR3, as DNA: TGTGCCAGCAGCCAAGTGGATCAGGGCCGCTCCCTCCACTTT. Translating gives CASSQVDQGRSLHF.

V and J are TRBV7-3 and TRBJ2-5; D unresolved. Between the trimmed V and J ends, which lost 0 bases and 2 bases, there was a span of 10 bases. The V gene's germline CDR1 is SGHTA and CDR2 FQGTGA. The CDR3 is 15 amino acids. The chain's CDR3 is CASSLTPAKQETQYF. The DNA of the CDR3 is TGTGCCAGCAGCTTAACTCCTGCAAAGCAAGAGACCCAGTACTTC. Full variable domain (missing parts from reference TRBV7-3 and TRBJ2-5): GAGVSQTPSNKVTEKGKYVELRCDPISGHTALYWYRQSLGQGPEFLIYFQGTGAADDSGLPNDRFFAVRPEGSVSTLKIQRTERGDSAVYLCASSLTPAKQETQYFGPGTRLLVL.

The rearrangement uses TRBV6-5 and TRBJ1-2; no definite D call. Germline CDR1 reads MNHEY; CDR2 reads SVGAGI. There are 12 residues in the CDR3. V was clipped by 6 bases and J by 6 bases, with 11 bases between them. CDR3 sequence (DNA): TGTGCCAGCAGGCGGGGAATTGATGGCTACACCTTC. It specifies CASRRGIDGYTF.

The CDR3 DNA reads TGTGCCAGCCTTACACTTACAGGGCTTGCCTACAATGAGCAGTTCTTC. This encodes CASLTLTGLAYNEQFF. This chain links TRBV27 with TRBJ2-1; D might be TRBD1 (6 bases). The germline gives CDR1 MNHEY, CDR2 SMNVEV (reference sequence). Trimming cost V 8 bases and J 2 bases, with 19 bases left between them. The CDR3 loop spans 16 amino acids.

In this sample, this clone turned up once. The rearrangement links TRBV4-2 to TRBJ2-7; D not certain. Germline loops: CDR1 LGHNA, CDR2 YNFKEQ. The V gene lost 6 bases and the J gene lost 3 bases, with 18 bases spanning the gap. There are 15 residues in the CDR3. The CDR3 sequence is CASRARTDTVYEQYF. DNA for the CDR3: TGTGCCAGCAGGGCCCGTACAGATACAGTCTACGAGCAGTACTTC.

The gene calls are TRBV19 and TRBJ2-7; D tentatively reads TRBD1 or TRBD2 (5 bases each). Germline V gene lookup returns CDR1 LNHDA and CDR2 SQIVND (reference sequence). The CDR3 length is 16 residues. V shed 3 bases and J shed 3 bases, with 18 bases lying between them. Here the CDR3 DNA reads TGTGCCAGTAGTATTGTCGGGACGGAGAGAAACTACGAGCAGTACTTC. It codes for CASSIVGTERNYEQYF.